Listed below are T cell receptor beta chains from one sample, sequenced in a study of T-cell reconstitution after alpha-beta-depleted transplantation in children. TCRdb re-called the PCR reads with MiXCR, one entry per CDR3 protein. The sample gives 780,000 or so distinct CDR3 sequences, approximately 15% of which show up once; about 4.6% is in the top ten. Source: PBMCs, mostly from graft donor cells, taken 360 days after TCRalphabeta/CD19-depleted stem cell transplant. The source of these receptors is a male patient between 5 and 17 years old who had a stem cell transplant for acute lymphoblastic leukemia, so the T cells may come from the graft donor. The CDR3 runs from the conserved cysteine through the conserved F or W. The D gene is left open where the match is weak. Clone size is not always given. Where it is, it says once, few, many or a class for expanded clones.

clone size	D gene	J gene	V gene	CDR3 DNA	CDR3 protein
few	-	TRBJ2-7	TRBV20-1	TGCAGTGCTAGAGTTCTCAGGACAGCGGATGCCTACGAGCAGTACTTC	CSARVLRTADAYEQYF
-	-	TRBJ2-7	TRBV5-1	TGCGCCAGCAGTGGAGGAGACAGCCGCTACGAGCAGTACTTC	CASSGGDSRYEQYF
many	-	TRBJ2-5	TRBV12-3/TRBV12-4	TGTGCCAGCAGTTTACCGGGTCTCCAAGAGACCCAGTACTTC	CASSLPGLQETQYF
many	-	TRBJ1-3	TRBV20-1	TGCAGTGCCCAGTTCCCGGTGGGAAACACCATATATTTT	CSAQFPVGNTIYF
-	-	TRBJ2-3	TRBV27	TGTGCCAGCAGTTTCTCAGACAGGATATCCACAGATACGCAGTATTTT	CASSFSDRISTDTQYF
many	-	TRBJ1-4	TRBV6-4	TGTGCCAGCAGTCCCGGGACCTACCCTAATGAAAAACTGTTTTTT	CASSPGTYPNEKLFF
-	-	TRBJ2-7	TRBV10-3	TGTGCCCCAGCATCGTGCAACAACACCTACGAGCAGTACTTC	CAPASCNNTYEQYF
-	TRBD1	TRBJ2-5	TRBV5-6	TGTGCCAGCAGCTGGACAGGGATCCAAGAGACCCAGTACTTC	CASSWTGIQETQYF
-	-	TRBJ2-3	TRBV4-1	TGCGCCAGCAGCCGCCCGCCCAGCCCGGGCACAGATACGCAGTATTTT	CASSRPPSPGTDTQYF
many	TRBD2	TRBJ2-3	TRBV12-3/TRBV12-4	TGTGCCAGCAGTCCGGGACTAGCGTTACGTTGGAGTGGTTCAGATACGCAGTATTTT	CASSPGLALRWSGSDTQYF
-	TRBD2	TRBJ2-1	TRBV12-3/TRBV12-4	TGTGCCAGCAGTCAACCACTAGCGGGCAATGAGCAGTTCTTC	CASSQPLAGNEQFF
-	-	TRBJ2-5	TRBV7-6	TGTGCCAGCAGCGCCACATATCCTCTAGAGACCCAGTACTTC	CASSATYPLETQYF
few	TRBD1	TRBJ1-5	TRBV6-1	TGTGCCAGCAGCCGCGGGACAGAAAAAAATCAGCCCCAGCATTTT	CASSRGTEKNQPQHF
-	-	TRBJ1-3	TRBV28	TGTGCCAGCAGTGCAGGGACATCCTCTGGAAACACCATATATTTT	CASSAGTSSGNTIYF
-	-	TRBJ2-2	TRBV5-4	TGTGCCAGCGGAGGACATACGAACACCGGGGAGCTGTTTTTT	CASGGHTNTGELFF
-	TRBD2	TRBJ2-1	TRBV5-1	TGCGCCAGCAGCTTGGCCGTCCGGACTAGCGGGGGGAATGAGCAGTTCTTC	CASSLAVRTSGGNEQFF
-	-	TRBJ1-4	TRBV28	TGTGCCAGCAGTCCAAACGCCCCAGGGACTAATGAAAAACTGTTTTTT	CASSPNAPGTNEKLFF
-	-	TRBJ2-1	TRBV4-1	TGCGCCAGCAGCCAATCACCCTCCGGGACTCGTCGGCATGAGCAGTTCTTC	CASSQSPSGTRRHEQFF
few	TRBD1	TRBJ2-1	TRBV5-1	TGCGCCAGCACCAGAGGGTCGGGACAGGGATACAATGAGCAGTTCTTC	CASTRGSGQGYNEQFF
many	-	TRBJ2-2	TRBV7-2	TGTGCCAGCAGCTTTCTGCGAGCCGGGGAGCTGTTTTTT	CASSFLRAGELFF
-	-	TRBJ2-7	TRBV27	TGTGCCAGCGGCCTTAACTGGGGTGGGGGGTACGAGCAGTACTTC	CASGLNWGGGYEQYF
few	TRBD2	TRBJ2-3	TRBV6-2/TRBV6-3	TGTGCCAGCAGTTACCATTCTAGCGGGAGAAGCGCAGATACGCAGTATTTT	CASSYHSSGRSADTQYF
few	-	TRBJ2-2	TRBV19	TGTGCCAGTAGTATAAATAGGAACACCGGGGAGCTGTTTTTT	CASSINRNTGELFF
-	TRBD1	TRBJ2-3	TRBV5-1	TGCGCCAGCAGCTTGAGGAGACAGGGGGCGGGTACTACAGATACGCAGTATTTT	CASSLRRQGAGTTDTQYF
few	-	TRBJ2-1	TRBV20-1	TGCAGTGCTAATCGTTGGCGGCATTACAATGAGCAGTTCTTC	CSANRWRHYNEQFF
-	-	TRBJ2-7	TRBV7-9	TGTGCCAGCAGCCGTCACCGAGTCCAGTACGAGCAGTACTTC	CASSRHRVQYEQYF
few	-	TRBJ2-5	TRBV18	TGTGCCAGCTCACCACCGGACCCCCGCACCCAAGAGACCCAGTACTTC	CASSPPDPRTQETQYF
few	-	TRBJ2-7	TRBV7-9	TGTGCCAGCAGCTTCCCCCGTTTTTCTACTACTGAGCAGTACTTC	CASSFPRFSTTEQYF
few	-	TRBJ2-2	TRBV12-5	TGTGCTAGTGGGTTCGCGGGCGGGGAGCTGTTTTTT	CASGFAGGELFF
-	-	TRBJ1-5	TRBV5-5	TGTGCCAGCAGCTTGGCCGTGACGAGCAATCAGCCCCAGCATTTT	CASSLAVTSNQPQHF
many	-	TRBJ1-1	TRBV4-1	TGCGCCAGCAGCCAACCCTTGAACAGGCTGACTGAAGCTTTCTTT	CASSQPLNRLTEAFF
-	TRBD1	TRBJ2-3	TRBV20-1	TGCAGTGCTAGAGAGACAGGGAGCCATACGCAGTATTTT	CSARETGSHTQYF
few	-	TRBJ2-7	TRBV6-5	TGTGCCAGCAGTTACGGGGCGGCCTCCGACCACGATGAGCAGTACTTC	CASSYGAASDHDEQYF
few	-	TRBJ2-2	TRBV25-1	TGTGCCAGCAGTGAGATCCAGGGTCGGAGTACCGGGGAGCTGTTTTTT	CASSEIQGRSTGELFF
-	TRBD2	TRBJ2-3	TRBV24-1	TGTGCCACGCACCCGGGAGCCAGCGGGAGGGCGACAGATACGCAGTATTTT	CATHPGASGRATDTQYF
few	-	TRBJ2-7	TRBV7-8	TGTGCCAGCAGCACAATCTCAGGGTTTGAGCAGTACTTC	CASSTISGFEQYF
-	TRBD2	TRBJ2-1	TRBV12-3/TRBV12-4	TGTGCCAGCAAGCTAGCGGGGGGATACAATGAGCAGTTCTTC	CASKLAGGYNEQFF
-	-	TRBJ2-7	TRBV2	TGTGCCAGCGGTAAGGAGGGTCTTAGCGAGCAGTACTTC	CASGKEGLSEQYF
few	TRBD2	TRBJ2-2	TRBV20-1	TGCAGTGCTAGACGGACTAGCAGAAACACCGGGGAGCTGTTTTTT	CSARRTSRNTGELFF
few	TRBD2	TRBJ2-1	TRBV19	TGTGCCAGTAGTTTAGCGGGAGGGATCCATGAGCAGTTCTTC	CASSLAGGIHEQFF
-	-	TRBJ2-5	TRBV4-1	TGCGCCAGCAGCCAAGAAGGGAGGACAAAAGAGACCCAGTACTTC	CASSQEGRTKETQYF
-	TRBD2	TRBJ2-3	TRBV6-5	TGTGCCAGCAGTTACGGGGAGCGGGAACTAAATACGCAGTATTTT	CASSYGERELNTQYF
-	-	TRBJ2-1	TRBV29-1	TGCAGCGTTGAAGATCTTTGGGGCGGCAGTGTTATCTACAATGAGCAGTTCTTC	CSVEDLWGGSVIYNEQFF
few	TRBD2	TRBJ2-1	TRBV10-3	TGTGCCACGGGACTATACAATGAGCAGTTCTTC	CATGLYNEQFF
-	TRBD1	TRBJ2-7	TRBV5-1	TGCGCCAGCAGCTTGGATACAGGGGGTGGTTCGTACGAGCAGTACTTC	CASSLDTGGGSYEQYF
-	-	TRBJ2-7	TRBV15	TGTGCCACCAGCAGCGCTCCCCTGGAGACTGGGATGTACGAGCAGTACTTC	CATSSAPLETGMYEQYF
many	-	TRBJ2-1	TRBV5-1	TGCGCCAGCAGCCCAGCGGGCTGGAGCTCCTACAATGAGCAGTTCTTC	CASSPAGWSSYNEQFF
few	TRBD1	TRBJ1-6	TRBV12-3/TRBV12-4	TGTGCCAGCAGCCAGACGACAGGGTCAATTTCACCCCTCCACTTT	CASSQTTGSISPLHF
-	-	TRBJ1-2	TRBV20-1	TGCAGTGCCCTGATCTATGGCTACACCTTC	CSALIYGYTF
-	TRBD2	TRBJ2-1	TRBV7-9	TGTGCCAGCAGGGCCGGGACTAGCGGGATGGATGAGCAGTTCTTC	CASRAGTSGMDEQFF
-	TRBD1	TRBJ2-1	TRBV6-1	TGTGCCAGCAGTGCGTATGGACAGGTCGATGAGCAGTTCTTC	CASSAYGQVDEQFF
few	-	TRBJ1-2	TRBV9	TGTGCCAGCACGGACAGAAATCTCTATGGCTACACCTTC	CASTDRNLYGYTF
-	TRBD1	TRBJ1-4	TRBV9	TGTGCCAGCAGCCCAGGGGGTGCAACTAATGAAAAACTGTTTTTT	CASSPGGATNEKLFF